What follows describes a single T cell receptor (beta chain). Its antigen is not known. Germline CDR1 is MNHEY and CDR2 is SVGEGT. This CDR3 is 12 amino acids long. Trimming removed 2 bases from V and 7 bases from J, with 9 bases in between. This sample is drawn from a study of T cell responses to AZD1222 COVID-19 vaccine. Whole-study context: Some second doses came at about 4 weeks and others at about 12 weeks; these were pooled. The study's findings and limits: Per reports, nearly half of all spike-specific TCRs target regions that are unmutated in variants.

The method was immunoSEQ multiplex PCR; TCRdb's version includes in-frame clones alone and lacks a portion of them. The data contain around 110,000 clones, 75% to 90% of them seen just once; the ten biggest clones take up 3.5% to 4.5%. The rearrangement uses TRBV6-2 or TRBV6-3 and TRBJ2-7, with a possible D match to TRBD2 (5 bases). The sequence was obtained from an adult in good health. This specimen consisted of peripheral blood, obtained on day 0 of AZD1222 vaccination. Here the CDR3 reads CASSYATGEQYF. CDR3 bases: TGTGCCAGCAGTTACGCGACGGGAGAGCAGTACTTC.